These 14 T cell receptor beta chains originate from one sample sequenced in a study of blood T cell repertoires in COVID-19. The repertoire was sequenced with immunoSEQ multiplex PCR; TCRdb's copy has only in-frame clones and lacks some. The table lists 90,000 to 100,000 clones, 85% of them singletons. Sequencing was performed on peripheral blood. The receptor set was obtained from an elderly man with acute or convalescent COVID-19.

The chain employs TRBV3-1 (or the pseudogene TRBV3-2) and TRBJ1-2; D possibly corresponds to TRBD1 (6 bases). V lost 4 bases to trimming and J lost 6 bases, with 12 bases between them. Germline-derived CDR1 and CDR2 are LGHDT and YNNKEL (reference sequence). CDR3 length: 13 residues. The CDR3 bases are TGTGCCAGCAGCCTCGGGACACTGGATGGCTACACCTTC. Translating it yields CASSLGTLDGYTF.

V gene TRBV7-9 combines with J gene TRBJ2-5, with D hard to call. The CDR3 runs 14 residues. The germline V gene has CDR1 SEHNR and CDR2 FQNEAQ (reference sequence). Trimming took off 5 bases at V and 0 bases at J, with 10 bases between the two ends. The CDR3 sequence: CASSSGQYQETQYF. CDR3 in DNA: TGTGCCAGCAGCAGTGGGCAGTACCAAGAGACCCAGTACTTC.

V and J are TRBV6-2 or TRBV6-3 and TRBJ2-7; 9 nucleotides agree with TRBD1. V lost 5 bases and J lost 4; bases outside the gene matches: 6. The length of the CDR3 is 14 residues. Germline CDR1 MNHEY, CDR2 SVGEGT. CDR3 sequence: CASSSRDRAYEQYF. As DNA, the CDR3 is TGTGCCAGCAGTAGCCGGGACAGGGCTTACGAGCAGTACTTC.

The rearrangement joins TRBV11-1 to TRBJ1-1; D may be TRBD1 (5 bases). V dropped 5 bases and J dropped 1 base, with 8 bases sitting between them. CDR1 and CDR2 (germline): SGHAT, FQDESV (reference sequence). The CDR3 is 13 amino acids. The CDR3 protein is CASSPQANTEAFF. In DNA, the CDR3 is TGTGCCAGCAGCCCACAGGCGAACACTGAAGCTTTCTTT.

The chain couples TRBV5-1 to TRBJ2-3; 8 bases agree with TRBD2. CDR3 length equals 16 residues. The V segment lost 4 bases and the J segment 3 bases; nucleotides outside the gene matches: 10. Germline V gene sequence: CDR1 SGHRS, CDR2 YFSETQ. This CDR3 reads CASSTPLAGLTDTQYF. The CDR3 coding sequence is TGCGCCAGCAGCACACCCTTAGCGGGACTGACAGATACGCAGTATTTT.

The gene calls are TRBV18 and TRBJ2-7; D perhaps matches TRBD1 (6 bases). Trimming left V 2 bases short and J 4 bases short, with 12 bases between. Looked up from germline, CDR1 is KGHSH and CDR2 is LQKENI. The CDR3 covers 14 residues. CDR3 loop: CASSPGGQLYEQYF. CDR3 bases: TGTGCCAGCTCACCAGGGGGCCAGCTTTACGAGCAGTACTTC. Combining the CDR3 with reference TRBV18 and TRBJ2-7 gives the whole variable domain NAGVMQNPRHLVRRRGQEARLRCSPMKGHSHVYWYRQLPEEGLKFMVYLQKENIIDESGMPKERFSAEFPKEGPSILRIQQVVRGDSAAYFCASSPGGQLYEQYFGPGTRLTVT.

V is TRBV4-2 and J is TRBJ2-2, with 8 bases fitting TRBD2. After removal of 2 bases from V and 1 base from J, the junction contained 3 bases not matched to a gene. CDR3 size: 16 residues. Per the germline V gene, CDR1 is LGHNA and CDR2 is YNFKEQ. The CDR3 loop is CASSQSGSLNTGELFF. In nucleotides, the CDR3 is TGTGCCAGCAGCCAAAGCGGGAGCCTGAACACCGGGGAGCTGTTTTTT.

The rearrangement links TRBV28 to TRBJ2-1; 7 bases agree with TRBD2. CDR1 and CDR2 from the germline V gene are MDHEN and SYDVKM. The J segment lost 4 bases and the V segment lost 6 bases, leaving 21 bases of the junction unmatched. The CDR3 contains 19 residues. The CDR3 DNA is TGTGCCAGCAGCCCAGTACTCCAGCCCAGCGGGGCCCGATACAATGAGCAGTTCTTC. Translating gives CASSPVLQPSGARYNEQFF.

V usage is TRBV30 and J usage is TRBJ1-1, with 7 bases matching TRBD1. The CDR3 has 14 residues. The germline gives CDR1 GTSNPN, CDR2 SVGIG (reference sequence). Trimming at V came to 4 bases and at J to 2 bases, leaving 7 bases not matched to a gene. The CDR3 here is CAWTGDRTNTEAFF. The CDR3 DNA sequence: TGTGCCTGGACCGGGGACAGAACCAACACTGAAGCTTTCTTT. Full variable domain (remainder filled in from reference TRBV30 and TRBJ1-1): SQTIHQWPATLVQPVGSPLSLECTVEGTSNPNLYWYRQAAGRGLQLLFYSVGIGQISSEVPQNLSASRPQDRQFILSSKKLLLSDSGFYLCAWTGDRTNTEAFFGQGTRLTVV.

The gene calls are TRBV29-1 and TRBJ2-5; 8 nucleotides line up with TRBD2. Germline loops: CDR1 SQVTM, CDR2 ANQGSEA. The CDR3 length is 14 residues. V shed 8 bases, J shed 2 bases, and the junction held 10 bases outside the gene matches. CDR3 sequence (DNA): TGCAGCCCTTGCCCTTCTAGCGGGCAAGAGACCCAGTACTTC. It yields the protein CSPCPSSGQETQYF.

The V call is TRBV23-1, the J call TRBJ1-1, with D unclear. TRBV23-1 is known as an ORF, though its function is uncertain. Trimming cost V 0 bases and J 1 base, with 6 bases left between them. This CDR3 is 14 amino acids long. This CDR3 is CASSQSHKNTEAFF. CDR3 nucleotides: TGCGCCAGCAGTCAATCCCACAAGAACACTGAAGCTTTCTTT.

The chain has TRBV15 and TRBJ2-4; no reliable D call. The CDR3 has 14 amino acids. Trimming shortened V by 0 bases and J by 0 bases, and 3 bases separated the two germline ends. Germline CDR1 reads LNHNV; CDR2 reads YYDKDF (reference sequence). The CDR3 protein is CATSRDIAKNIQYF. In DNA form, the CDR3 reads TGTGCCACCAGCAGAGATATAGCCAAAAACATTCAGTACTTC.

The gene calls are TRBV7-2 and TRBJ2-1; TRBD2 matches at 9 bases. The CDR3 runs 15 residues. CDR1 SGHTA and CDR2 FQGNSA come from the germline V gene. V lost 0 bases and J lost 4; bases outside the gene matches: 1. CDR3 in amino acids: CASSLALAGYNEQFF. The DNA of the CDR3 is TGTGCCAGCAGCTTAGCCCTAGCGGGGTACAATGAGCAGTTCTTC.

The table lists this clone with a count of one. This sequence joins TRBV28 and TRBJ1-2; D gene unclear. V lost 10 bases to trimming and J lost 2 bases, with 14 bases between them. The germline gives CDR1 MDHEN, CDR2 SYDVKM. The CDR3 totals 13 residues. In nucleotides, the CDR3 is TGTGCCACCTGCTTTATCGGGAACTATGGCTACACCTTC. Translation: CATCFIGNYGYTF.